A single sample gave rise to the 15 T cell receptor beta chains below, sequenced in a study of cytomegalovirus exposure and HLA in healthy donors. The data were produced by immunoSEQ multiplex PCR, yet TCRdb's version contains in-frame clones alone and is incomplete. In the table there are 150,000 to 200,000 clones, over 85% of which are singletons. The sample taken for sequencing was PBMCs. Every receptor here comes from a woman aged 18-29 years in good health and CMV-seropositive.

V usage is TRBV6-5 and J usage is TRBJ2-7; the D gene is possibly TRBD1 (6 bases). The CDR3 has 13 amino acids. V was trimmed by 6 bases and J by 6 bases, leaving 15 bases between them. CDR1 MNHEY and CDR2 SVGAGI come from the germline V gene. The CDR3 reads CASSKTGTGEQYF. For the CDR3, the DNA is TGTGCCAGCAGCAAAACAGGGACGGGCGAGCAGTACTTC.

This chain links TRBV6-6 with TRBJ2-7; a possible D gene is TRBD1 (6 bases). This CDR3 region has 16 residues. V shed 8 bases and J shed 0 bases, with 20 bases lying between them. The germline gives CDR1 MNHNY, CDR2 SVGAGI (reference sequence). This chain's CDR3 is CASGNVGGVNSYEQYF. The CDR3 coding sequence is TGTGCCAGCGGCAATGTAGGGGGAGTAAACTCCTACGAGCAGTACTTC.

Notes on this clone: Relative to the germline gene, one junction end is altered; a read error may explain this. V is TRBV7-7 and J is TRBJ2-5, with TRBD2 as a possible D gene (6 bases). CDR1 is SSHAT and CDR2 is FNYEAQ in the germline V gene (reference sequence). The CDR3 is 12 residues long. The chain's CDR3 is CASRLGGETQYF. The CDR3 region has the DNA TGTGCTAGCAGACTAGGAGGGGAGACCCAGTACTTC.

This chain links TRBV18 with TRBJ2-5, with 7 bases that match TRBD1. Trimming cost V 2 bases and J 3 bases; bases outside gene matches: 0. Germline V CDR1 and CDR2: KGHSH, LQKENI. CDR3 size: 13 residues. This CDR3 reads CASSPGQEETQYF. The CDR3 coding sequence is TGTGCCAGCTCACCAGGACAGGAAGAGACCCAGTACTTC.

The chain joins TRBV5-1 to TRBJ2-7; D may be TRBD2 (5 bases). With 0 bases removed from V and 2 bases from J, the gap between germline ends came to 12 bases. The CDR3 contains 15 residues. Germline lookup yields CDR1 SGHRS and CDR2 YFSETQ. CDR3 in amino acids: CASSLVTDSPYEQYF. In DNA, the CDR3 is TGCGCCAGCAGCTTGGTTACGGACTCCCCCTACGAGCAGTACTTC.

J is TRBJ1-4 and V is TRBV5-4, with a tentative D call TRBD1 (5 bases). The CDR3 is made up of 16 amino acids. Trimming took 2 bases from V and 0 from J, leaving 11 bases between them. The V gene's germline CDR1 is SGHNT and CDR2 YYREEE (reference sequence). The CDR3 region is CASSFDPGTTNEKLFF. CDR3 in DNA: TGTGCCAGCAGCTTTGATCCAGGGACAACTAATGAAAAACTGTTTTTT.

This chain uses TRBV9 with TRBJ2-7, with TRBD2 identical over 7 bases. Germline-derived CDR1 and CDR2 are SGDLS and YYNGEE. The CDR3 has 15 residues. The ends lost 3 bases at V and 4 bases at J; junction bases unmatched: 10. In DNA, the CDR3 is TGTGCCAGCAGCGGAAAGGCAGGGACTATATACGAGCAGTACTTC. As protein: CASSGKAGTIYEQYF.

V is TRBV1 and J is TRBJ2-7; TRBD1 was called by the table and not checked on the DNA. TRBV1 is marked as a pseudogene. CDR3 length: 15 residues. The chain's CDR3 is CTSSQMGHEVYEQYF. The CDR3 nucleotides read TGCACCAGCAGCCAAATGGGGCACGAAGTTTACGAGCAGTACTTC.

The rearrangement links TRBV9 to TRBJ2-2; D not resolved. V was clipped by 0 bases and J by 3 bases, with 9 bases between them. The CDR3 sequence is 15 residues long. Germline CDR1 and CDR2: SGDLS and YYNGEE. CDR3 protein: CASSVAPPDTGELFF. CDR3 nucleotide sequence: TGTGCCAGCAGCGTAGCCCCCCCGGACACCGGGGAGCTGTTTTTT.

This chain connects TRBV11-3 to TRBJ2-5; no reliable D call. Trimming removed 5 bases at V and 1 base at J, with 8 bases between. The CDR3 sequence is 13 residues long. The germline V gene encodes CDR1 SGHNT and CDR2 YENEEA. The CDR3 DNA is TGTGCCAGCAGCGCAGACACCCAAGAGACCCAGTACTTC. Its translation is CASSADTQETQYF.

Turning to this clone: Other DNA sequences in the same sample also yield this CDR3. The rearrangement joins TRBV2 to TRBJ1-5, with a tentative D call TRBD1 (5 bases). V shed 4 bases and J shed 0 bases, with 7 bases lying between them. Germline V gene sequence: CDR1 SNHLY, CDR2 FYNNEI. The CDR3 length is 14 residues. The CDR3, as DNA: TGTGCCAGCAGTGGGACAAATAGCAATCAGCCCCAGCATTTT. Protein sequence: CASSGTNSNQPQHF.

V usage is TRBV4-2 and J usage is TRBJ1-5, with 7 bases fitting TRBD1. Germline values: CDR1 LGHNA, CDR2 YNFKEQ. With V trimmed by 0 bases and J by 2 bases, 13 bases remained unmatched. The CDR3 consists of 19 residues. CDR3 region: CASSQDLIDRASGNQPQHF. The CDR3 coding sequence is TGTGCCAGCAGCCAAGATCTCATAGACAGGGCGAGTGGCAATCAGCCCCAGCATTTT.

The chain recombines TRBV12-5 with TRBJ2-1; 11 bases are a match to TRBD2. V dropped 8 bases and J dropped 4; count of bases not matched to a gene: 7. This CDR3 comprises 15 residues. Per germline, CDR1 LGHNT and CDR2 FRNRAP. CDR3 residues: CASPPTSGSYNEQFF. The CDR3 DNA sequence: TGTGCTAGTCCACCAACTAGCGGGAGTTACAATGAGCAGTTCTTC.

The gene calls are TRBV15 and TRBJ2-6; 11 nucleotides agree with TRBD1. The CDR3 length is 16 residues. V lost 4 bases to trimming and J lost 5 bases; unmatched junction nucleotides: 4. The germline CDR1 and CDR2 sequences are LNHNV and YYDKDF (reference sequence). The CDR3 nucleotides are TGTGCCACCAGCACCGGACAGGGGGCCTGGGCCAACGTCCTGACTTTC. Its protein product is CATSTGQGAWANVLTF.

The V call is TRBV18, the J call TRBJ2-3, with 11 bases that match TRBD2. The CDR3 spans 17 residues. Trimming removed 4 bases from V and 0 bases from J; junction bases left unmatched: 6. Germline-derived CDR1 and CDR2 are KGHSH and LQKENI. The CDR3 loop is CASSQGTSGTSTDTQYF. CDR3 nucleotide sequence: TGTGCCAGCTCACAAGGGACTAGCGGAACTAGCACAGATACGCAGTATTTT.